A single sample is the source of the 14 T cell receptor beta chains below, sequenced in a study of cytomegalovirus exposure and HLA in healthy donors. The PCR was carried out with 60 Vbeta primers and 13 Jbeta primers. Here immunoSEQ multiplex PCR was the method, and the copy in TCRdb shows in-frame clones only, minus some. The repertoire includes roughly 120,000 clones, nearly 80% of them detected once, and 1% to 1.5% sits in the top ten. The sequenced material came from PBMCs. These receptors all stem from a woman between 25 and 40 years old in good health and CMV-seronegative.

CDR3: CAASGYERELREEQYF. CDR3 DNA sequence: TGTGCCGCCTCCGGCTACGAGCGGGAGTTGCGTGAGGAGCAGTACTTC. The genes are TRBV9 and TRBJ2-7; 8 bases line up with TRBD2. V lost 10 bases to trimming and J lost 7 bases; unmatched junction nucleotides: 22. From germline, CDR1 is SGDLS and CDR2 YYNGEE. The CDR3 is 16 amino acids.

CDR3 in amino acids: CASSQIGAGYTF. CDR3 sequence (DNA): TGCGCCAGCAGCCAGATAGGGGCTGGCTACACCTTC. The rearrangement links TRBV5-1 to TRBJ1-2; a possible D gene is TRBD1 (5 bases). Trimming cost V 4 bases and J 7 bases, with 11 bases left between them. Germline V lookup: CDR1 SGHRS, CDR2 YFSETQ. The CDR3 is 12 amino acids. Complete variable domain (other parts from reference TRBV5-1 and TRBJ1-2): KAGVTQTPRYLIKTRGQQVTLSCSPISGHRSVSWYQQTPGQGLQFLFEYFSETQRNKGNFPGRFSGRQFSNSRSEMNVSTLELGDSALYLCASSQIGAGYTFGSGTRLTVV.

The genes are TRBV2 and TRBJ2-7; TRBD1 aligns across 9 bases. The trim removed 6 bases at V and 3 bases at J, leaving 6 bases unmatched. The CDR3 extends over 14 amino acids. Germline V lookup: CDR1 SNHLY, CDR2 FYNNEI. The CDR3 nucleotides are TGTGCCAGCAGCCCGGGACAGGGAAGCTACGAGCAGTACTTC. Its protein product is CASSPGQGSYEQYF.

This clone was counted a single time. The same CDR3 arises from other DNA sequences in this sample as well. The chain combines TRBV6-1 with TRBJ1-5; D remains unclear. The CDR3 consists of 14 residues. With 3 bases removed from V and 1 base from J, the gap between germline ends came to 7 bases. Germline assignment: CDR1 MNHNS and CDR2 SASEGT. CDR3 region: CASSEGRSNQPQHF. Written as DNA, the CDR3 is TGTGCCAGCAGTGAGGGGAGGAGCAATCAGCCCCAGCATTTT.

This clone was seen a handful of times. This rearrangement joins TRBV15 to TRBJ2-5; D not certain. CDR1 and CDR2 (germline): LNHNV, YYDKDF (reference sequence). V shed 4 bases and J shed 5 bases, with 20 bases lying between them. The CDR3 runs 16 residues. CDR3 nucleotides: TGTGCCACCAGCAAAACCACGAACCCCCCCTACGAGACCCAGTACTTC. Translating gives CATSKTTNPPYETQYF.

The rearrangement links TRBV30 to TRBJ2-2; a possible D gene is TRBD1 (5 bases). The CDR3 is 14 residues long. The V end was cut by 4 bases, the J end by 3 bases, with 12 bases between. In germline, CDR1 is GTSNPN, CDR2 SVGIG (reference sequence). This CDR3 reads CAWIPRVYTGELFF. CDR3 coding DNA: TGTGCCTGGATCCCCAGGGTGTACACCGGGGAGCTGTTTTTT.

This chain links TRBV29-1 with TRBJ2-5; D possibly corresponds to TRBD1 (6 bases). The tail of the sequence fits TRBJ2-7 better, so the J call may be wrong. The CDR3 covers 13 residues. The germline gives CDR1 SQVTM, CDR2 ANQGSEA. CDR3 region: CSVDGQSSYEQYF. The CDR3 bases are TGCAGCGTCGACGGACAGAGCTCCTACGAGCAGTACTTC.

The chain is built from TRBV25-1 and TRBJ1-2, with TRBD1 identical over 8 bases. The V gene's germline CDR1 is MGHDK and CDR2 SYGVNS. CDR3 length equals 15 residues. Germline trimming cut 5 bases from V and 3 bases from J; bases unmatched to any gene: 8. Written as DNA, the CDR3 is TGTGCCAGCAGTCCTCGGACAGGGATGGACTATGGCTACACCTTC. Protein sequence: CASSPRTGMDYGYTF.

The V call is TRBV5-4, the J call TRBJ2-1; 7 bases map to TRBD1. The V segment lost 3 bases and the J segment 3 bases; nucleotides outside the gene matches: 9. This CDR3 is built from 16 residues. Germline CDR1 is SGHNT and CDR2 is YYREEE (reference sequence). CDR3 in DNA: TGTGCCAGCAGCTGGGAGACAGGGACCTTCTACAATGAGCAGTTCTTC. This encodes CASSWETGTFYNEQFF.

The V and J genes are TRBV4-3 and TRBJ1-4, with D maybe TRBD1 (5 bases). Trimming left V 1 base short and J 3 bases short, with 18 bases between. Germline CDR1 reads LGHNA; CDR2 reads YSLEER. The CDR3 has 18 residues. In nucleotides, the CDR3 is TGCGCCAGCAGCCAAGTTTTTTGGGGCATGCGGTCTAATGAAAAACTGTTTTTT. This gives the protein CASSQVFWGMRSNEKLFF.

J is TRBJ1-2 and V is TRBV7-6; D is possibly TRBD1 (5 bases). V lost 1 base and J lost 4, with 7 bases in between. The CDR3 runs to 13 residues. Germline values: CDR1 SGHVS, CDR2 FNYEAQ. DNA for the CDR3: TGTGCCAGCAGCTTAGACAGGTTCTATGGCTACACCTTC. Protein sequence: CASSLDRFYGYTF.

On this clone itself: Other DNA sequences in this sample translate to the same CDR3. The rearrangement links TRBV28 to TRBJ1-1; no reliable D call. V lost 5 bases to trimming and J lost 6 bases, with 13 bases between them. CDR3 length: 13 residues. The germline CDR1 and CDR2 sequences are MDHEN and SYDVKM. In DNA, the CDR3 is TGTGCCAGCAGTGGCTCGGGGAGGGCTGAAGCTTTCTTT. It specifies CASSGSGRAEAFF.

V gene TRBV23-1 combines with J gene TRBJ2-7, with D uncertain. TRBV23-1 is sorted into the ORF group, with uncertain function. This CDR3 region has 13 residues. V lost 3 bases and J 6 bases, leaving 12 bases between the germline ends. DNA of the CDR3: TGCGCCAGCAGTCACTCCAGGTTCAGCGAGCAGTACTTC. Translation: CASSHSRFSEQYF.

V usage is TRBV5-6 and J usage is TRBJ1-1, with 7 bases identical to TRBD1. V lost 4 bases, J lost 2 bases, and 5 bases stayed unmatched. The CDR3 loop spans 14 amino acids. Germline assignment: CDR1 SGHDT and CDR2 YYEEEE. The CDR3 DNA follows: TGTGCCAGCAGCACCGACAGGGCCAACACTGAAGCTTTCTTT. Its translation: CASSTDRANTEAFF. The whole variable domain, remainder taken from reference TRBV5-6 and TRBJ1-1, is DAGVTQSPTHLIKTRGQQVTLRCSPKSGHDTVSWYQQALGQGPQFIFQYYEEEERQRGNFPDRFSGHQFPNYSSELNVNALLLGDSALYLCASSTDRANTEAFFGQGTRLTVV.